This T cell receptor beta chain originates from a study of technical replicates of blood from several donors. Some clones are missing from TCRdb's copy, which holds only in-frame ones; the method was immunoSEQ multiplex PCR. The sample includes approximately 75,000 clones, nearly 98% of them seen just once. V lost 1 base, J lost 7 bases, and 10 bases lay in between. The CDR3 has 13 residues. Per the germline V gene, CDR1 is LNHNV and CDR2 is YYDKDF (reference sequence). The TCR originated in a human donor in good health. The specimen was T cells isolated from PBMCs. The chain couples TRBV15 to TRBJ1-2; D gene unclear. CDR3 DNA: TGTGCCACCAGCAGAGCAAATGGAGGTGGCTACACCTTC. Its translation: CATSRANGGGYTF.